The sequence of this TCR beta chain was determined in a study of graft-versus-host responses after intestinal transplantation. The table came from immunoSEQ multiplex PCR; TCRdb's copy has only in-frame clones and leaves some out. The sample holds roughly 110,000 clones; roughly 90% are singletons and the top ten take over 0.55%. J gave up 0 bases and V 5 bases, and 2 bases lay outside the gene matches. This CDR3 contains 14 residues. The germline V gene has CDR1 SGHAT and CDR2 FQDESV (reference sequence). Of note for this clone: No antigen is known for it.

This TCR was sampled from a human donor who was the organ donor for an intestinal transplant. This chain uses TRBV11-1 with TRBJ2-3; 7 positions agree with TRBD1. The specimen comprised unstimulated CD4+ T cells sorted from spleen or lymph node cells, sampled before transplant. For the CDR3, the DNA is TGTGCCAGCAGCCTGGACAGGAGCACAGATACGCAGTATTTT. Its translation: CASSLDRSTDTQYF.